This T cell receptor beta chain was documented in a study of T cell repertoires in cytomegalovirus infection. The wider study: Both a matching HLA type and CMV infection were indicated by public TCR beta signatures. General study points: The response measured ex vivo was dominated by TCR beta clonotypes (HLA-C-restricted and CMV-specific).

The ends lost 5 bases at V and 11 bases at J; junction bases unmatched: 21. The CDR3 loop spans 17 amino acids. CDR1 SGHTA and CDR2 FQGNSA come from the germline V gene. MiXCR, applied by TCRdb to the reads, yields one record per CDR3 protein. The sample lists hundreds of thousands of distinct CDR3 sequences; 24% were seen once. At least ten counts were recorded for this clonotype. Its matching antigen is unknown. The chain has TRBV7-2 and TRBJ2-3, with 8 positions matching TRBD2. The sequence derives from a human donor in good health (CMV status not recorded). Some clones in this sample may be carry-over from other donors' samples. Sequenced: CD8+ T cells from PBMCs. The DNA for the CDR3 is TGTGCCAGCAGCAAGAGGTCTCCCAAGCGGGGGTATGATGGGCAGTATTTT. Encoded protein: CASSKRSPKRGYDGQYF. Complete variable domain (other parts from reference TRBV7-2 and TRBJ2-3): GAGVSQSPSNKVTEKGKDVELRCDPISGHTALYWYRQSLGQGLEFLIYFQGNSAPDKSGLPSDRFSAERTGGSVSTLTIQRTQQEDSAVYLCASSKRSPKRGYDGQYFGPGTRLTVL.